A single sample is the source of the 15 T cell receptor beta chains below, sequenced in a study of regulatory and conventional T cells in RAG deficiency. The protocol was immunoSEQ multiplex PCR, while the TCRdb copy is restricted to in-frame clones and leaves out a portion. The sample lists about 7,700 clones; over 85% were seen once. Regulatory T cells were sorted from blood as CD4+ CD25-high CD127-low cells. These same data were also listed under a study on regulatory T cells. That work states: Amplification used 52 TRBV primers and 13 TRBJ primers.

Specimen: CD127- CD25+ CD4+ Tregs sorted from blood. The receptor set was obtained from a human donor in good health.

This chain joins TRBV28 and TRBJ1-6; 12 bases map to TRBD1. V shed 6 bases, J shed 2 bases, and the junction held 2 bases outside the gene matches. Germline V gives CDR1 MDHEN, CDR2 SYDVKM. This CDR3 is 16 amino acids long. The CDR3 DNA follows: TGTGCCAGCAGCAGGGACAGGGGGCCCTATAATTCACCCCTCCACTTT. Amino acid sequence: CASSRDRGPYNSPLHF.

The chain joins TRBV5-6 to TRBJ1-1, with a possible D match to TRBD1 (5 bases). Germline CDR1 reads SGHDT; CDR2 reads YYEEEE. The CDR3 contains 12 residues. Trimming stripped 3 bases from V and 10 bases from J, with 13 bases between. This CDR3 is CASSSGPGGAFF. CDR3 sequence (DNA): TGTGCCAGCAGCTCAGGACCGGGGGGAGCTTTCTTT.

The chain links TRBV5-1 to TRBJ2-2; 10 bases fit TRBD2. CDR1 SGHRS and CDR2 YFSETQ come from the germline V gene. J lost 0 bases, V lost 0 bases, and 5 bases had no gene match. This CDR3 contains 18 residues. The CDR3 is CASSLGLAGAANTGELFF. The CDR3 bases are TGCGCCAGCAGCTTGGGGCTAGCGGGGGCCGCGAACACCGGGGAGCTGTTTTTT.

This rearrangement joins TRBV27 to TRBJ2-3; D is possibly TRBD1 (6 bases). The CDR3 is 14 residues long. With 5 bases removed from V and 4 bases from J, the gap between germline ends came to 13 bases. Germline CDR1 and CDR2: MNHEY and SMNVEV (reference sequence). The CDR3 DNA is TGTGCCAGCAGTACATACAGGGTGGCAGATACGCAGTATTTT. Translation: CASSTYRVADTQYF.

The chain carries TRBV27 and TRBJ2-7, with 8 positions matching TRBD1. In germline, CDR1 is MNHEY, CDR2 SMNVEV (reference sequence). The J segment lost 9 bases and the V segment lost 6 bases, leaving 22 bases of the junction unmatched. This CDR3 comprises 17 residues. CDR3 in DNA: TGTGCCAGCAGCCTCACCTTCGAGGACAGGGAGGATTTGGGGCAGTACTTC. Translated, it gives CASSLTFEDREDLGQYF.

Turning to this clone: One end of the junction fails to match germline, which may point to a read error. Other DNA sequences of this sample code for an identical CDR3. V is TRBV4-1 and J is TRBJ1-6; 7 nucleotides agree with TRBD1. This CDR3 has 17 residues. Germline V lookup: CDR1 MGHRA, CDR2 YSYEKL. The CDR3 DNA reads TGCGCCAGCAGCCAAGAGCATTCAGGGGGGTATAATTCCCCCCTCCACTTT. As protein: CASSQEHSGGYNSPLHF.

V usage is TRBV18 and J usage is TRBJ1-2, with D possibly matching TRBD1 (5 bases). Trimming took off 3 bases at V and 4 bases at J, with 9 bases between the two ends. Per germline, CDR1 KGHSH and CDR2 LQKENI. The CDR3 runs to 13 residues. The CDR3 protein is CASSPGQTYGYTF. For the CDR3, the DNA is TGTGCCAGCTCACCGGGGCAGACCTATGGCTACACCTTC. The full variable domain, completed using reference TRBV18 and TRBJ1-2, is NAGVMQNPRHLVRRRGQEARLRCSPMKGHSHVYWYRQLPEEGLKFMVYLQKENIIDESGMPKERFSAEFPKEGPSILRIQQVVRGDSAAYFCASSPGQTYGYTFGSGTRLTVV.

Only one count was recorded for this clone. This sequence joins TRBV18 and TRBJ2-3, with 11 bases matching TRBD1. Germline trimming cut 2 bases from V and 2 bases from J; bases unmatched to any gene: 3. Germline CDR1 and CDR2: KGHSH and LQKENI. The CDR3 is 16 residues long. The CDR3 loop is CASSPWTGGDTDTQYF. CDR3 nucleotides: TGTGCCAGCTCACCATGGACAGGGGGCGACACAGATACGCAGTATTTT.

The chain links TRBV6-1 to TRBJ1-5; 7 bases are a match to TRBD1. The germline gives CDR1 MNHNS, CDR2 SASEGT. The trim removed 7 bases at V and 3 bases at J, leaving 6 bases unmatched. The CDR3 is 14 residues long. This CDR3 reads CASKGQPNNQPQHF. As DNA, the CDR3 is TGTGCCAGCAAGGGACAGCCAAACAATCAGCCCCAGCATTTT.

The chain links TRBV18 to TRBJ2-5; D uncertain. V lost 4 bases and J 2 bases, leaving 11 bases between the germline ends. The length of the CDR3 is 14 residues. Germline CDR1 and CDR2: KGHSH and LQKENI. The chain's CDR3 is CASSLESLQETQYF. In DNA, the CDR3 is TGTGCCAGCTCACTGGAGAGCCTTCAAGAGACCCAGTACTTC.

The gene calls are TRBV7-9 and TRBJ2-7, with D unresolved. Looked up from germline, CDR1 is SEHNR and CDR2 is FQNEAQ (reference sequence). This CDR3 has 18 amino acids. V dropped 0 bases and J dropped 0 bases, with 18 bases sitting between them. CDR3 sequence: CASSLARRSPIPSYEQYF. Here the CDR3 DNA reads TGTGCCAGCAGCTTAGCCCGCAGGTCACCAATCCCCTCCTACGAGCAGTACTTC.

This chain connects TRBV5-5 to TRBJ1-1, with 8 nucleotides matching TRBD1. CDR3 length: 12 residues. Germline values: CDR1 SGHKS, CDR2 YYEKEE (reference sequence). V was clipped by 4 bases and J by 9 bases; unmatched bases: 5. CDR3 residues: CASSPDRVKAFF. CDR3 sequence (DNA): TGTGCCAGCAGCCCGGACAGGGTAAAAGCTTTCTTT.

The CDR3 DNA follows: TGTGCCAGCAGCCCGTCCCGGGACAGGGAAGGTCAGCCCCAGCATTTT. Amino acids: CASSPSRDREGQPQHF. The chain combines TRBV7-2 with TRBJ1-5; 9 bases fit TRBD1. The CDR3 covers 16 residues. The J segment lost 6 bases and the V segment lost 5 bases, leaving 11 bases of the junction unmatched. Germline V gene data show CDR1 as SGHTA and CDR2 as FQGNSA.

The chain has TRBV5-1 and TRBJ2-3; weak D call: TRBD2 (7 bases). Germline V CDR1 and CDR2: SGHRS, YFSETQ. There are 13 residues in the CDR3. V was shortened by 5 bases and J by 3 bases, with 10 bases between the two germline ends. The CDR3 region is CASRGGGTDTQYF. The CDR3 region has the DNA TGCGCCAGCAGGGGAGGGGGGACAGATACGCAGTATTTT.

The rearrangement joins TRBV5-1 to TRBJ1-1, with 8 bases aligning to TRBD1. The CDR3 length is 13 residues. Germline CDR1 is SGHRS and CDR2 is YFSETQ. Unmatched junction bases numbered 3, after V lost 4 bases and J lost 4 bases. DNA of the CDR3: TGCGCCAGCAGCAACACAGGGGGCACTGAAGCTTTCTTT. Translating it yields CASSNTGGTEAFF.